A single sample is the source of the 23 T cell receptor beta chains below, sequenced in a study of Ad26.COV2.S vaccination and SARS-CoV-2 variants. Using immunoSEQ multiplex PCR, the repertoire was profiled, and TCRdb retains in-frame clones only, with some absent. The table includes 430,000 or so clones, 75% to 90% detected once. Treatment denoted: 15 to 20 received Ad26.COV2.S at low or high dose, single or two shots; a few received placebo; per-sample allocation not given. On day 63 after the first injection, vaccine and placebo recipients gave samples. The sequences come from peripheral blood, collected in a trial of Ad26.COV2.S vaccine versus placebo. These receptors came from a person aged 18-60 years who received the Ad26.COV2.S COVID-19 vaccine or a placebo.

This clone was recorded once. V usage is TRBV4-1 and J usage is TRBJ2-6; D remains unclear. This CDR3 has 13 amino acids. Germline V lookup: CDR1 MGHRA, CDR2 YSYEKL. The V and J ends lost 4 bases and 2 bases respectively, with 3 bases between them. CDR3 bases: TGCGCCAGCAGCCTGGCTGGGGCCAACGTCCTGACTTTC. This translates into CASSLAGANVLTF.

This chain connects TRBV7-9 to TRBJ2-2, with D possibly being TRBD1 (6 bases). Germline V gene data show CDR1 as SEHNR and CDR2 as FQNEAQ (reference sequence). Between the trimmed V and J ends, which lost 3 bases and 4 bases, there was a span of 15 bases. The CDR3 loop spans 16 amino acids. The CDR3 sequence: CASSLLSTTGTGELFF. DNA for the CDR3: TGTGCCAGCAGCTTGTTATCAACGACAGGCACCGGGGAGCTGTTTTTT.

The rearrangement joins TRBV19 to TRBJ2-5; D gene ambiguous. The ends were cut back, 5 bases at V and 2 bases at J, with 12 bases in the middle. In germline, CDR1 is LNHDA, CDR2 SQIVND (reference sequence). The CDR3 runs to 14 residues. CDR3 residues: CASSSTYYQETQYF. The CDR3 DNA is TGTGCCAGTAGTTCGACGTACTATCAAGAGACCCAGTACTTC.

This chain uses TRBV27 with TRBJ2-2, with D hard to call. Trimming took off 2 bases at V and 1 base at J, with 5 bases between the two ends. Germline lookup yields CDR1 MNHEY and CDR2 SMNVEV (reference sequence). The CDR3 length is 14 residues. This chain's CDR3 is CASSLDGNTGELFF. CDR3 DNA: TGTGCCAGCAGTTTAGACGGGAACACCGGGGAGCTGTTTTTT.

The chain has TRBV4-2 and TRBJ2-2; D is perhaps TRBD1 (5 bases). Between the trimmed V and J ends, which lost 0 bases and 7 bases, there was a span of 15 bases. CDR3 length equals 16 residues. Germline V lookup: CDR1 LGHNA, CDR2 YNFKEQ. CDR3 nucleotides: TGTGCCAGCAGCCAAGAAAGGGGCAGACCTAGCGGGGAGCTGTTTTTT. This gives the protein CASSQERGRPSGELFF.

The rearrangement uses TRBV7-3 and TRBJ2-2, with 10 bases identical to TRBD1. CDR3 length equals 14 residues. CDR1 and CDR2 from the germline V gene are SGHTA and FQGTGA. V lost 6 bases and J lost 4; bases outside the gene matches: 2. The CDR3 nucleotides read TGTGCCAGCAGAAGGACAGGGGGCACCGGGGAGCTGTTTTTT. Protein: CASRRTGGTGELFF.

The genes are TRBV12-1 and TRBJ2-7; the listed D gene, TRBD2, was not tested against the DNA. TRBV12-1 is a recognized pseudogene. This CDR3 spans 8 amino acids. CDR3: CGSTEQYV. CDR3 sequence (DNA): TGCGGGTCTACCGAGCAGTACGTC.

J is TRBJ1-1 and V is TRBV5-1; a weak D match, TRBD1 (6 bases). The V gene lost 0 bases and the J gene lost 4 bases, with 10 bases spanning the gap. The CDR3 runs 14 residues. CDR1 is SGHRS, CDR2 YFSETQ, per germline. The CDR3 loop is CASSLVGGATEAFF. The CDR3 nucleotides are TGCGCCAGCAGCTTGGTTGGGGGGGCCACTGAAGCTTTCTTT.

The V gene is TRBV14, the J gene TRBJ2-7; D gene ambiguous. Germline assignment: CDR1 SGHDN and CDR2 FVKESK. This CDR3 spans 12 amino acids. Trimming stripped 4 bases from V and 4 bases from J, with 8 bases between. The CDR3 coding sequence is TGTGCCAGCAGCCTCGGACGGTACGAGCAGTACGTC. It specifies CASSLGRYEQYV.

CDR3: CASTKLLQETQYF. Here the CDR3 DNA reads TGTGCCAGCACCAAACTACTCCAAGAGACCCAGTACTTC. V is TRBV6-5 and J is TRBJ2-5, with D uncertain. The CDR3 is made up of 13 amino acids. Per germline, CDR1 MNHEY and CDR2 SVGAGI. With 7 bases removed from V and 1 base from J, the gap between germline ends came to 10 bases.

The chain links TRBV27 to TRBJ2-3; D possibly corresponds to TRBD1 (6 bases). Trimming removed 4 bases from V and 0 bases from J, with 14 bases in between. This CDR3 has 16 amino acids. Germline assignment: CDR1 MNHEY and CDR2 SMNVEV (reference sequence). In DNA form, the CDR3 reads TGTGCCAGCAGTTCTACCCCCAGGGGTAGCACAGATACGCAGTATTTT. It is translated as CASSSTPRGSTDTQYF.

The chain links TRBV9 to TRBJ2-5, with 8 positions matching TRBD2. Trimming at V came to 4 bases and at J to 9 bases, leaving 11 bases not matched to a gene. Germline V gene data show CDR1 as SGDLS and CDR2 as YYNGEE. The CDR3 runs to 14 residues. The CDR3, as DNA: TGTGCCAGCAGCCCCATAGCGGGAAGGGGGGCCCAGTACTTC. It is translated as CASSPIAGRGAQYF. Supplemented by reference TRBV9 and TRBJ2-5, the full variable domain reads DSGVTQTPKHLITATGQRVTLRCSPRSGDLSVYWYQQSLDQGLQFLIQYYNGEERAKGNILERFSAQQFPDLHSELNLSSLELGDSALYFCASSPIAGRGAQYFGPGTRLLVL.

This sequence joins TRBV9 and TRBJ2-3; D possibly corresponds to TRBD2 (5 bases). The CDR3 runs to 13 residues. Trimming cost V 1 base and J 6 bases, with 9 bases left between them. Per germline, CDR1 SGDLS and CDR2 YYNGEE. In DNA form, the CDR3 reads TGTGCCAGCAGCGTAACTAGTACGGATACGCAGTATTTT. Translated: CASSVTSTDTQYF.

The chain links TRBV4-3 to TRBJ2-1, with D perhaps matching TRBD1 (5 bases). Germline CDR1 reads LGHNA; CDR2 reads YSLEER. V was trimmed by 0 bases and J by 3 bases, leaving 15 bases between them. The CDR3 consists of 17 residues. The CDR3, as DNA: TGCGCCAGCAGCCAAGATATGGACATTGGAAGCTACAATGAGCAGTTCTTC. It codes for CASSQDMDIGSYNEQFF.

The genes are TRBV2 and TRBJ1-2, with D maybe TRBD1 (6 bases). This CDR3 region has 13 residues. Trimming took off 8 bases at V and 7 bases at J, with 17 bases between the two ends. CDR1 and CDR2 from the germline V gene are SNHLY and FYNNEI. Here the CDR3 DNA reads TGTGCCAGCGGGGACGGCAGGGGACTTGGCTACACCTTC. Translating gives CASGDGRGLGYTF.

This clone is a singleton in its sample. This chain links TRBV4-1 with TRBJ1-4, with 7 bases lining up with TRBD1. Trimming at V came to 1 base and at J to 8 bases, leaving 10 bases not matched to a gene. The CDR3 length is 16 residues. Germline lookup yields CDR1 MGHRA and CDR2 YSYEKL. The CDR3 DNA is TGCGCCAGCAGCCAAGTAGGGGGCCAACATGGGGAAAAACTGTTTTTT. Translated, it gives CASSQVGGQHGEKLFF.

This clone showed up just once. CDR3 sequence (DNA): TGCGCCAGCAGCTTGGCCGAGGGAGACTCTGGAAACACCATATATTTT. Encoded protein: CASSLAEGDSGNTIYF. J is TRBJ1-3 and V is TRBV5-1; D is undetermined. CDR3 length equals 16 residues. Germline V lookup: CDR1 SGHRS, CDR2 YFSETQ. V shed 0 bases and J shed 0 bases, with 10 bases lying between them.

The chain uses TRBV4-3 and TRBJ1-4; D is uncertain. The germline V gene encodes CDR1 LGHNA and CDR2 YSLEER. V dropped 1 base and J dropped 2 bases, with 5 bases sitting between them. The CDR3 consists of 14 residues. CDR3 bases: TGCGCCAGCAGCCAAGCTGGGACTAATGAAAAACTGTTTTTT. Amino acids: CASSQAGTNEKLFF.

The chain joins TRBV5-6 to TRBJ2-1; 7 bases match TRBD1. V lost 4 bases and J lost 3; bases outside the gene matches: 7. CDR1 and CDR2 (germline): SGHDT, YYEEEE. This CDR3 comprises 15 residues. This CDR3 reads CASSKGQLLYNEQFF. The CDR3 DNA sequence: TGTGCCAGCAGCAAGGGACAGCTACTCTACAATGAGCAGTTCTTC.

The rearrangement joins TRBV7-3 to TRBJ2-7; a weak D match, TRBD2 (6 bases). Germline CDR1 is SGHTA and CDR2 is FQGTGA. The CDR3 sequence is 10 residues long. CDR3 nucleotides: TGTGCCAGCCTGGGACTGGCCGTAGGCGTC. Encoded protein: CASLGLAVGV.

The chain combines TRBV6-2 or TRBV6-3 with TRBJ2-2, with D uncertain. Trimming took off 0 bases at V and 3 bases at J, with 8 bases between the two ends. Germline V gene lookup returns CDR1 MNHEY and CDR2 SVGEGT. This CDR3 comprises 15 residues. The CDR3 protein is CASSYSRLHTGELFF. CDR3 DNA: TGTGCCAGCAGTTACTCGAGACTCCACACCGGGGAGCTGTTTTTT.

V gene TRBV11-3 combines with J gene TRBJ1-1; D perhaps matches TRBD1 (5 bases). The germline V gene encodes CDR1 SGHNT and CDR2 YENEEA. V was clipped by 2 bases and J by 4 bases, with 17 bases between them. There are 16 residues in the CDR3. The CDR3: CASSLRSFGGGTEAFF. CDR3 nucleotides: TGTGCCAGCAGCTTACGGAGTTTTGGGGGAGGCACTGAAGCTTTCTTT.

This chain links TRBV28 with TRBJ2-7; 9 bases are shared with TRBD2. The CDR3 runs 16 residues. The V segment lost 3 bases and the J segment 5 bases; nucleotides outside the gene matches: 11. The germline CDR1 and CDR2 sequences are MDHEN and SYDVKM. The CDR3 nucleotides read TGTGCCAGCAGTTTGCCCGCGGGGGGGCTTTTGGACGAGCAGTACTTC. It specifies CASSLPAGGLLDEQYF.